The clone carrying this T cell receptor (beta chain) showed up just a few times. As yet, its antigen is unknown. Other nucleotide sequences from this sample produce the same CDR3. This sample was included in a study of shared clonotypes between healthy human individuals. Overall study context: Each donor had three CD4 naive, three CD4 memory, two CD8 naive and one CD8 memory plate.

CD45RO-negative, CCR7-positively selected cells formed the naive CD8 fraction, excluding terminally differentiated effector memory CD45RA+ cells. Germline CDR1 SGDLS, CDR2 YYNGEE. CDR3 size: 14 residues. V gave up 3 bases and J gave up 4 bases; unmatched junction bases: 2. General observations from the study: It was expected that sequencing depth would affect clonotype sharing among donors. Of the naive CD4 clonotypes, 4% to 5% were shared across several donors.

In the source study's methods: ImmunoSEQ junction-only sequences lacked quality scores, so their filtering differed. The assay was immunoSEQ multiplex PCR, and TCRdb's table has in-frame clones only and misses some. V, J and clone size derive from that table, while D and trimming were established from the DNA sequence. This table holds 1.5 million to 2.5 million clones, around 96% found once. The clonotype comes from a man younger than 35 in good health. Sequencing was done on a sample of naive CD8+ T cells sorted from blood. The chain employs TRBV9 and TRBJ1-1; 11 nucleotides agree with TRBD1. This chain's CDR3 is CASSAGTGGTEAFF. The CDR3 nucleotides read TGTGCCAGCAGCGCCGGGACAGGGGGCACTGAAGCTTTCTTT.